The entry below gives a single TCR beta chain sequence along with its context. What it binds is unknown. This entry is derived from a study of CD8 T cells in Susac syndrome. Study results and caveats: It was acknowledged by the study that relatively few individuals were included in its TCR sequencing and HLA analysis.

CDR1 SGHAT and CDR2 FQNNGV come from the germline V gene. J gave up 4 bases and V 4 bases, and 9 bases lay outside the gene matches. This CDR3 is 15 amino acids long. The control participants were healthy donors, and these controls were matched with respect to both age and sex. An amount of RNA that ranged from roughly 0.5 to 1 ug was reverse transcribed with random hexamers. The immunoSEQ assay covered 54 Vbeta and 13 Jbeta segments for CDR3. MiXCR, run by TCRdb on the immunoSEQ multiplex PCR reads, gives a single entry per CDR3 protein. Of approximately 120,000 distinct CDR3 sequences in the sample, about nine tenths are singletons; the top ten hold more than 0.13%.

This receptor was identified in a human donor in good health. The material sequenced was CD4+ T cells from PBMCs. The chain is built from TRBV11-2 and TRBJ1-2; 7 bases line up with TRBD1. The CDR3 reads CASSSFATGFYGYTF. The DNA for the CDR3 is TGTGCCAGCAGCTCCTTCGCGACAGGGTTCTATGGCTACACCTTC.